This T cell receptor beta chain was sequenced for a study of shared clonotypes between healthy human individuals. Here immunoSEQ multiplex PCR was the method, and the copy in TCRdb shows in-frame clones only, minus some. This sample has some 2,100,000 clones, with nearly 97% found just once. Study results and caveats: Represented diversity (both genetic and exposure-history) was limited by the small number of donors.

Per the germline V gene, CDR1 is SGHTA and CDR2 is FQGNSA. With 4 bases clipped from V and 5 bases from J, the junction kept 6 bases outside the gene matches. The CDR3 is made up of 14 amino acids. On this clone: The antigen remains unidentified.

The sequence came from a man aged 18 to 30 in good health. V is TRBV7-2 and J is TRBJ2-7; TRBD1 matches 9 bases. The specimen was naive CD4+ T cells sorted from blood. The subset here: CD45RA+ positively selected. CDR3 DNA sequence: TGTGCCAGCAGCTCAGGACAGGGGAGGAACGAGCAGTACTTC. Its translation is CASSSGQGRNEQYF. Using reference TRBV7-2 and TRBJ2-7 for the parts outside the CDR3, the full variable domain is GAGVSQSPSNKVTEKGKDVELRCDPISGHTALYWYRQSLGQGLEFLIYFQGNSAPDKSGLPSDRFSAERTGGSVSTLTIQRTQQEDSAVYLCASSSGQGRNEQYFGPGTRLTVT.